This paragraph covers one TCR beta chain sequence. Per the original methods: Reference gene primer amplification gave estimated nucleated cell counts. Measured with immunoSEQ multiplex PCR; TCRdb has only the in-frame clones, and not every one. V and J calls and clone size are given by that table; D and trimming were obtained from the DNA. The sample has roughly 120,000 clones; less than 95% are singletons. These data are taken from a study of blood T cell repertoires in COVID-19. Study in general: Acute and convalescent COVID-19 samples came from the United States, Italy and Spain. The analysed material was cDNA or gDNA that came from T cells, B-cell-depleted T cells, or PBMCs.

The sample comprised peripheral blood. The TCR was taken from a human donor with active COVID-19. The donor label of this sample is uncertain.

CDR3 in amino acids: CASSRGILQETQYF. In nucleotides, the CDR3 is TGTGCCAGCAGTCGCGGGATTTTACAAGAGACCCAGTACTTC. The chain combines TRBV7-2 with TRBJ2-5; possible D gene TRBD2, 6 bases. The ends were cut back, 6 bases at V and 2 bases at J, with 13 bases in the middle. This CDR3 has 14 residues. Per the germline V gene, CDR1 is SGHTA and CDR2 is FQGNSA. Full variable domain (outside the CDR3, taken from reference TRBV7-2 and TRBJ2-5): GAGVSQSPSNKVTEKGKDVELRCDPISGHTALYWYRQSLGQGLEFLIYFQGNSAPDKSGLPSDRFSAERTGGSVSTLTIQRTQQEDSAVYLCASSRGILQETQYFGPGTRLLVL.